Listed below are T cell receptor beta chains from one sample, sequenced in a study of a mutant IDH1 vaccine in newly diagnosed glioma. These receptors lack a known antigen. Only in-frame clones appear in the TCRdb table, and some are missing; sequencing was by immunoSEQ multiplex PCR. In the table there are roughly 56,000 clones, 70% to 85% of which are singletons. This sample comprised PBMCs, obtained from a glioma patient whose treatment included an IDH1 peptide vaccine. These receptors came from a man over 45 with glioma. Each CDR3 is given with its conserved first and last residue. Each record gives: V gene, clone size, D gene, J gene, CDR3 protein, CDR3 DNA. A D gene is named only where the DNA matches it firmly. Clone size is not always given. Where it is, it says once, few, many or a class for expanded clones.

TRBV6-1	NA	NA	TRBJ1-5	CASSVRGQNQPQHF	TGTGCCAGCAGTGTAAGGGGCCAGAATCAGCCCCAGCATTTT
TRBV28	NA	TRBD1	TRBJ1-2	CASSFEGQGSGYTF	TGTGCCAGCAGTTTCGAGGGACAGGGATCTGGCTACACCTTC
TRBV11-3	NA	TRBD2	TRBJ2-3	CASSWGGSTDTQYF	TGTGCCAGCAGCTGGGGGGGGAGCACAGATACGCAGTATTTT
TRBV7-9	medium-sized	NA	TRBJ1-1	CASSWEGRDTEAFF	TGTGCCAGCAGCTGGGAAGGGAGGGACACTGAAGCTTTCTTT
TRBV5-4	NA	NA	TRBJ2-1	CASSPSRENEQFF	TGTGCCAGCAGCCCATCAAGGGAGAATGAGCAGTTCTTC
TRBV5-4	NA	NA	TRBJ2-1	CASSDRTALRSSYNEQFF	TGTGCCAGCAGCGACAGGACTGCCCTGCGAAGCTCCTACAATGAGCAGTTCTTC
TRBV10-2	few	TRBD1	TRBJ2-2	CASSVGTGGRTGELFF	TGCGCCAGCAGTGTTGGGACAGGGGGACGGACCGGGGAGCTGTTTTTT
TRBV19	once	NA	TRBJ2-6	CASSTPLRVPSSGANVLTF	TGTGCCAGTAGTACTCCCCTCAGGGTCCCTAGCTCTGGGGCCAACGTCCTGACTTTC
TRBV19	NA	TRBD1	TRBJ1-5	CASLDRELNQPQHF	TGTGCCAGCCTTGACAGGGAACTAAATCAGCCCCAGCATTTT
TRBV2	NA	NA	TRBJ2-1	CASSEEEYNEQFF	TGTGCCAGCAGTGAAGAAGAATACAATGAGCAGTTCTTC
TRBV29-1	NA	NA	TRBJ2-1	CSVGGARASEQFF	TGCAGCGTTGGAGGGGCCAGGGCATCTGAGCAGTTCTTC